This T cell receptor (beta chain) was retrieved from a study of T-cell reconstitution after alpha-beta-depleted transplantation in children. This clonotype has a handful of counts. V lost 6 bases and J 4 bases, leaving 18 bases between the germline ends. Germline V gene data show CDR1 as SGHDN and CDR2 as FVKESK. CDR3 length equals 15 residues. During its preparation, the TCRbeta library received unique molecular identifiers. Each CDR3 protein gets one entry after TCRdb re-called the PCR reads with MiXCR. The sample carries nearly 550,000 distinct CDR3 sequences, about 16% recorded once. The chain combines TRBV14 with TRBJ1-2, with D possibly matching TRBD1 (5 bases). This TCR came from a human donor who donated a stem cell graft to a child with acute lymphoblastic leukemia. This specimen consisted of PBMCs from the stem cell graft donor, obtained from the stem cell graft. The CDR3 region is CASSRIRDGFYGYTF. In DNA form, the CDR3 reads TGTGCCAGCAGTCGGATCCGGGACGGATTCTATGGCTACACCTTC. The entire variable domain, with the rest obtained from reference TRBV14 and TRBJ1-2, is as follows: EAGVTQFPSHSVIEKGQTVTLRCDPISGHDNLYWYRRVMGKEIKFLLHFVKESKQDESGMPNNRFLAERTGGTYSTLKVQPAELEDSGVYFCASSRIRDGFYGYTFGSGTRLTVV.